The present entry profiles one T cell receptor (beta chain) with its context. Its antigen is unknown. The sample belongs to a study of T-cell reconstitution after alpha-beta-depleted transplantation in children. Findings of the study overall: T-cell counts and diversity at one year post-transplant came mainly from newly produced T cells. Alpha-beta T cells present about two months after transplant were reported to originate from several hundred expanded graft clones.

The library targeted TCRbeta and was prepared with unique molecular identifiers. TCRdb passed the PCR reads through MiXCR, listing each CDR3 protein once. Among approximately 1,000,000 distinct CDR3 sequences listed, 25% to 30% were seen once. The TCR sequence derives from a boy under two years old who had a stem cell transplant for SCID, so the T cells may come from the graft donor. The material was PBMCs, mostly from graft donor cells, obtained 360 days after TCRalphabeta/CD19-depleted stem cell transplant.

The CDR3, as DNA: TGTGCCAGCAGCTTCGGTGTAATCTCCTACAATGAGCAGTTCTTC. Its translation is CASSFGVISYNEQFF. The chain joins TRBV5-5 to TRBJ2-1; D is unresolved. The CDR3 covers 15 residues. The germline V gene encodes CDR1 SGHKS and CDR2 YYEKEE (reference sequence). Trimming left V 2 bases short and J 0 bases short, with 9 bases between.